The source of this T cell receptor (beta chain) is a study of blood T cell repertoires in COVID-19. Participant age was roughly 18 to 90 years, and participants resided in roughly 25 US areas. Participants' own reports of clinical history determined their cohort assignment. Clones were read by immunoSEQ multiplex PCR, and TCRdb kept only the in-frame ones, dropping some. The data show roughly 150,000 clones, with under 90% seen just once and under 4.5% held by the top ten. V was clipped by 5 bases and J by 2 bases; unmatched bases: 7. Germline values: CDR1 LNHDA, CDR2 SQIVND (reference sequence). The length of the CDR3 is 15 residues.

The sequence was obtained from a man in his fifties or sixties in a cohort exposed to, infected with or recovered from COVID-19 (not recorded which). Material: PBMCs or T cells enriched from blood (not recorded which). This chain connects TRBV19 to TRBJ2-7; 9 nucleotides agree with TRBD1. As DNA, the CDR3 is TGTGCCAGTAGTCGACCGGGACAGGGAACCTACGAGCAGTACTTC. The encoded protein is CASSRPGQGTYEQYF.